This T cell receptor (beta chain) was profiled in a study of response to subunit inactivated influenza vaccine. This clonotype came up a few times. Its antigen is currently unknown. Study-wide points: T cells newly recruited by each seasonal influenza vaccination are few, the authors suggested.

The CDR3 consists of 16 residues. The J segment lost 5 bases and the V segment lost 0 bases, leaving 7 bases of the junction unmatched. Germline loops: CDR1 SGDLS, CDR2 YYNGEE. TCRdb reprocessed the RT-PCR reads via MiXCR and lists one record per CDR3 protein. The sample has 550,000 to 800,000 distinct CDR3 sequences; roughly 14% are singletons. The chain uses TRBV9 and TRBJ2-2, with 7 bases that match TRBD2. This clonotype originated in a man between 50 and 59 years old who received an inactivated influenza vaccine. The sequenced sample was PBMCs from blood, obtained about 13 days after vaccination. CDR3 coding DNA: TGTGCCAGCAGCGTAGAAGGAACTAGCGTGACCGGGGAGCTGTTTTTT. Its protein is CASSVEGTSVTGELFF.